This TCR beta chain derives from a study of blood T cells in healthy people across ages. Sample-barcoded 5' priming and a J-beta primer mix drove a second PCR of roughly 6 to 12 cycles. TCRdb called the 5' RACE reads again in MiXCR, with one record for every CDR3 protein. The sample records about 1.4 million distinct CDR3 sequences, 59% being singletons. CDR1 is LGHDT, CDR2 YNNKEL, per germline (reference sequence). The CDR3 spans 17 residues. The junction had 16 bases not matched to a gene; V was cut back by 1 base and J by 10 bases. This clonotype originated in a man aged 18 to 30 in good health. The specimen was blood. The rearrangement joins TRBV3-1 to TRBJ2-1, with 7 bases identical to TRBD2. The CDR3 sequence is CASSQVGVRELIQEQFF. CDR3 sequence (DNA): TGTGCCAGCAGCCAAGTTGGAGTGCGGGAGCTGATTCAGGAGCAGTTCTTC.